What follows are 31 T cell receptor beta chains derived from one specimen sequenced in a study of T-cell memory formation after mild COVID-19. A single record per CDR3 protein comes from TCRdb applying MiXCR to the 5' RACE reads. The table records 350,000 to 500,000 distinct CDR3 sequences, 15% to 20% of them present only once. The source material was PBMCs or a T cell subset sorted from them (not recorded which). These receptors were obtained from a man aged 18 to 30 who had mild COVID-19 (a few samples of this study predate the infection). Cell type and time point are not known.

The chain carries TRBV19 and TRBJ2-1; 8 bases are shared with TRBD2. The CDR3 is made up of 13 amino acids. Germline CDR1 is LNHDA and CDR2 is SQIVND (reference sequence). V shed 10 bases, J shed 9 bases, and the junction held 11 bases outside the gene matches. As DNA, the CDR3 is TGTGCCACCTACAAGGGACTAGGGGGTGAGCAGTTCTTC. Its protein product is CATYKGLGGEQFF.

The chain is built from TRBV7-2 and TRBJ2-1, with unresolved D. With 3 bases removed from V and 0 bases from J, the gap between germline ends came to 12 bases. The CDR3 extends over 16 amino acids. CDR1 is SGHTA and CDR2 is FQGNSA in the germline V gene. CDR3 bases: TGTGCCAGCAGCTTCTCTTCATCGAGCTCCTACAATGAGCAGTTCTTC. Protein sequence: CASSFSSSSSYNEQFF.

This clonotype appeared a few times. This chain joins TRBV7-2 and TRBJ2-3; D is tentatively TRBD1 or TRBD2 (6 bases each). The V end was cut by 1 base, the J end by 6 bases, with 11 bases between. The V gene's germline CDR1 is SGHTA and CDR2 FQGNSA. The CDR3 runs 14 residues. Here the CDR3 reads CASSLVGGWDTQYF. The CDR3 DNA is TGTGCCAGCAGCTTAGTGGGGGGCTGGGATACGCAGTATTTT. Combining the CDR3 with reference TRBV7-2 and TRBJ2-3 gives the whole variable domain GAGVSQSPSNKVTEKGKDVELRCDPISGHTALYWYRQSLGQGLEFLIYFQGNSAPDKSGLPSDRFSAERTGGSVSTLTIQRTQQEDSAVYLCASSLVGGWDTQYFGPGTRLTVL.

This clonotype has only a few counts. The genes are TRBV19 and TRBJ2-1; unclear D gene. The V end lost 2 bases, the J end lost 8 bases, and 13 bases lay between the germline ends. The CDR3 has 14 residues. From germline, CDR1 is LNHDA and CDR2 SQIVND (reference sequence). CDR3 region: CASSILGIPDEQFF. The CDR3 bases are TGTGCCAGTAGTATATTGGGGATCCCGGATGAGCAGTTCTTC.

This rearrangement joins TRBV3-1 to TRBJ1-5; no definite D call. CDR3 length: 15 residues. Trimming took 2 bases from V and 3 from J, leaving 11 bases between them. Germline V gene lookup returns CDR1 LGHDT and CDR2 YNNKEL (reference sequence). CDR3 nucleotides: TGTGCCAGCAGCCAAATGGGATCCACCAATCAGCCCCAGCATTTT. This translates into CASSQMGSTNQPQHF.

In this sample, this clonotype turned up a few times. The J gene is TRBJ1-6, the V gene TRBV28; D uncertain. V was cut by 10 bases and J by 7 bases, with 20 bases left in between. The CDR3 runs 15 residues. In germline, CDR1 is MDHEN, CDR2 SYDVKM. CDR3: CATSPSRGSNSPLHF. DNA for the CDR3: TGTGCCACATCCCCCTCGCGGGGTTCGAATTCACCCCTCCACTTT.

The chain links TRBV5-6 to TRBJ1-2; D is unresolved. V was pared by 0 bases and J by 0 bases, with 12 bases between. This CDR3 is built from 16 residues. Germline V gene sequence: CDR1 SGHDT, CDR2 YYEEEE. The CDR3 is CASSLAPRRSNYGYTF. The DNA of the CDR3 is TGTGCCAGCAGCTTGGCCCCTAGAAGGTCTAACTATGGCTACACCTTC.

This clonotype has a count of ten or more. The chain uses TRBV20-1 and TRBJ1-3; D gene ambiguous. Germline CDR1 is DFQATT and CDR2 is SNEGSKA (reference sequence). The CDR3 loop spans 11 amino acids. V lost 1 base and J lost 14, with 12 bases in between. Here the CDR3 reads CSARGAGFVYF. Written as DNA, the CDR3 is TGCAGTGCTAGAGGAGCCGGATTTGTATATTTT.

The rearrangement joins TRBV3-1 to TRBJ1-2, with 8 nucleotides matching TRBD1. After removal of 0 bases from V and 1 base from J, the junction contained 7 bases not matched to a gene. From germline, CDR1 is LGHDT and CDR2 YNNKEL (reference sequence). This CDR3 contains 17 residues. The CDR3 loop reads CASSQELGTGHNYGYTF. The CDR3 DNA sequence: TGTGCCAGCAGCCAAGAACTGGGGACAGGACATAACTATGGCTACACCTTC.

This clonotype was counted at least ten times. J is TRBJ2-3 and V is TRBV7-6; D perhaps matches TRBD2 (5 bases). Per germline, CDR1 SGHVS and CDR2 FNYEAQ. V was cut by 5 bases and J by 6 bases, with 12 bases left in between. The CDR3 is made up of 13 amino acids. CDR3 residues: CASSPWESDTQYF. In DNA, the CDR3 is TGTGCCAGCAGCCCTTGGGAGTCGGATACGCAGTATTTT.

This clonotype has only a few counts. Here the CDR3 DNA reads TGTGCCATCAGCCCGAGCAACAGGGGGCGCGGGTCGAGCCATGGCTACACCTTC. Translated, it gives CAISPSNRGRGSSHGYTF. This rearrangement joins TRBV10-3 to TRBJ1-2, with 9 bases aligning to TRBD1. CDR1 and CDR2 (germline): ENHRY, SYGVKD. This CDR3 is built from 18 residues. V shed 6 bases and J 6 bases; nucleotides not matched to a gene: 20.

This clonotype has ten or more counts. The chain combines TRBV20-1 with TRBJ2-1, with 7 bases that match TRBD1. V shed 6 bases and J 5 bases; nucleotides not matched to a gene: 13. CDR1 and CDR2 from the germline V gene are DFQATT and SNEGSKA (reference sequence). The CDR3 runs to 15 residues. CDR3 residues: CSALQQGKVHNEQFF. For the CDR3, the DNA is TGCAGTGCGCTACAACAGGGGAAAGTCCACAATGAGCAGTTCTTC.

This clonotype was picked up a small number of times. This sequence joins TRBV20-1 and TRBJ2-3; D remains ambiguous. With 2 bases removed from V and 0 bases from J, the gap between germline ends came to 9 bases. Germline V CDR1 and CDR2: DFQATT, SNEGSKA (reference sequence). This CDR3 is 14 amino acids long. CDR3 sequence reads: CSARSGPSTDTQYF. Written as DNA, the CDR3 is TGCAGTGCTAGATCTGGGCCCAGCACAGATACGCAGTATTTT.

This rearrangement joins TRBV12-3 or TRBV12-4 to TRBJ1-2, with TRBD1 matching 7 bases. V lost 7 bases, J lost 4 bases, and 6 bases stayed unmatched. The CDR3 has 13 amino acids. The CDR3: CASTLGQFYGYTF. The DNA for the CDR3 is TGTGCCAGCACCCTGGGACAGTTCTATGGCTACACCTTC.

The chain joins TRBV20-1 to TRBJ1-1; 8 bases align to TRBD1. From germline, CDR1 is DFQATT and CDR2 SNEGSKA (reference sequence). Trimming took 4 bases from V and 4 from J; bases not matched to a gene: 5. The CDR3 is made up of 13 amino acids. CDR3 DNA: TGCAGTGCTACCCGGACAGGGAGCACTGAAGCTTTCTTT. This encodes CSATRTGSTEAFF.

This clonotype occurred a few times. The gene calls are TRBV18 and TRBJ1-6; no reliable D call. V lost 2 bases and J lost 7, with 18 bases in between. Germline lookup yields CDR1 KGHSH and CDR2 LQKENI. This CDR3 spans 17 amino acids. The CDR3 reads CASSPGPPGWGNSPLHF. As DNA, the CDR3 is TGTGCCAGCTCACCAGGGCCCCCCGGATGGGGAAATTCACCCCTCCACTTT.

This clonotype was found a few times. The J gene is TRBJ2-3, the V gene TRBV20-1, with D tentatively TRBD1 or TRBD2 (8 bases each). The germline CDR1 and CDR2 sequences are DFQATT and SNEGSKA (reference sequence). The CDR3 is made up of 16 amino acids. The ends were cut back, 5 bases at V and 5 bases at J, with 23 bases in the middle. CDR3 DNA: TGCAGTGCTCCAGGGGGCAGCGGGGGATGGAGAGATACGCAGTATTTT. Translation: CSAPGGSGGWRDTQYF.

This clonotype was picked up a small number of times. The V call is TRBV29-1, the J call TRBJ2-7; 7 bases are shared with TRBD1. The germline V gene has CDR1 SQVTM and CDR2 ANQGSEA. Trimming removed 4 bases from V and 6 bases from J; junction bases left unmatched: 3. This CDR3 is built from 11 residues. For the CDR3, the DNA is TGCAGCGTTGCCACAGGGGCCGAGCAGTACTTC. Residues: CSVATGAEQYF.

The chain carries TRBV7-6 and TRBJ2-5; TRBD2 aligns across 10 bases. The CDR3 contains 17 residues. Per the germline V gene, CDR1 is SGHVS and CDR2 is FNYEAQ. Trimming cost V 2 bases and J 4 bases; bases outside gene matches: 10. CDR3 amino acids: CASSLISGGPGGETQYF. The CDR3, as DNA: TGTGCCAGCAGCTTAATTAGCGGGGGGCCCGGAGGAGAGACCCAGTACTTC.

The J gene is TRBJ2-3, the V gene TRBV20-1; 9 bases match TRBD2. Germline values: CDR1 DFQATT, CDR2 SNEGSKA (reference sequence). V was clipped by 5 bases and J by 4 bases; unmatched bases: 7. CDR3 length equals 14 residues. The CDR3 reads CSAEYASGADTQYF. The DNA of the CDR3 is TGCAGTGCTGAGTATGCTAGCGGGGCAGATACGCAGTATTTT.

The J gene is TRBJ2-7, the V gene TRBV6-6, with 7 bases fitting TRBD1. The CDR3 totals 14 residues. From germline, CDR1 is MNHNY and CDR2 SVGAGI (reference sequence). V lost 0 bases to trimming and J lost 6 bases; unmatched junction nucleotides: 5. The DNA of the CDR3 is TGTGCCAGCAGTTACTCGAGTAAGGGGGCCGAGCAGTACTTC. It is translated as CASSYSSKGAEQYF.

The chain combines TRBV7-3 with TRBJ2-3; D is uncertain. The CDR3 runs 14 residues. Germline CDR1 is SGHTA and CDR2 is FQGTGA. Deletions cut 1 base from V and 4 bases from J, with 9 bases between. The CDR3 sequence: CASSLIGRADTQYF. The CDR3 nucleotides read TGTGCCAGCAGCTTAATTGGTAGGGCAGATACGCAGTATTTT.

J is TRBJ2-7 and V is TRBV3-2. TRBV3-2 is listed as a pseudogene. This CDR3 is built from 15 residues. This CDR3 reads CASSQDRRPHYEQYV. CDR3 nucleotides: TGTGCCAGCAGCCAAGATAGGAGACCGCATTACGAGCAGTACGTC.

V is TRBV5-5 and J is TRBJ1-2; D unresolved. Trimming cost V 4 bases and J 6 bases, with 19 bases left between them. CDR1 and CDR2 from the germline V gene are SGHKS and YYEKEE (reference sequence). This CDR3 comprises 15 residues. The CDR3: CASSPWTAGGNGYTF. Written as DNA, the CDR3 is TGTGCCAGCAGCCCTTGGACCGCAGGAGGAAATGGCTACACCTTC. Full variable domain (missing parts from reference TRBV5-5 and TRBJ1-2): DAGVTQSPTHLIKTRGQQVTLRCSPISGHKSVSWYQQVLGQGPQFIFQYYEKEERGRGNFPDRFSARQFPNYSSELNVNALLLGDSALYLCASSPWTAGGNGYTFGSGTRLTVV.

The rearrangement joins TRBV7-9 to TRBJ1-2; D may be TRBD1 (5 bases). Trimming removed 0 bases at V and 7 bases at J, with 12 bases between. CDR1 and CDR2 from the germline V gene are SEHNR and FQNEAQ (reference sequence). The CDR3 has 14 amino acids. Written as DNA, the CDR3 is TGTGCCAGCAGCTTAGCTCCAGGGCTCCTTGGCTACACCTTC. Encoded protein: CASSLAPGLLGYTF.

This clonotype was seen only a few times. The chain recombines TRBV18 with TRBJ2-1; TRBD2 is a possible D gene (6 bases). Per germline, CDR1 KGHSH and CDR2 LQKENI. The CDR3 extends over 13 amino acids. V was cut by 6 bases and J by 7 bases, with 13 bases left in between. CDR3 region: CASSEGDGNEQFF. CDR3 nucleotide sequence: TGTGCCAGCTCGGAGGGTGACGGTAATGAGCAGTTCTTC.

The chain combines TRBV29-1 with TRBJ1-4, with unresolved D. The CDR3 length is 12 residues. Germline-derived CDR1 and CDR2 are SQVTM and ANQGSEA. With 4 bases removed from V and 8 bases from J, the gap between germline ends came to 11 bases. The CDR3 reads CSVARSGEKLFF. The CDR3 DNA is TGCAGCGTTGCGCGCTCGGGGGAAAAACTGTTTTTT.

V and J are TRBV6-1 and TRBJ2-1; no reliable D call. Germline values: CDR1 MNHNS, CDR2 SASEGT. This CDR3 is built from 14 residues. V lost 3 bases, J lost 4 bases, and 10 bases lay in between. This chain's CDR3 is CASSDPGSYNEQFF. The DNA of the CDR3 is TGTGCCAGCAGTGACCCCGGCTCATACAATGAGCAGTTCTTC.

In its sample, this clonotype was seen a few times. The chain couples TRBV7-3 to TRBJ2-3, with 9 bases aligning to TRBD2. Germline CDR1 SGHTA, CDR2 FQGTGA. There are 16 residues in the CDR3. The V segment lost 5 bases and the J segment 2 bases; nucleotides outside the gene matches: 8. The CDR3 here is CASSPAPGLATDTQYF. As DNA, the CDR3 is TGTGCCAGCAGCCCCGCTCCGGGACTAGCCACAGATACGCAGTATTTT. The whole variable domain, filled in from reference TRBV7-3 and TRBJ2-3, reads GAGVSQTPSNKVTEKGKYVELRCDPISGHTALYWYRQSLGQGPEFLIYFQGTGAADDSGLPNDRFFAVRPEGSVSTLKIQRTERGDSAVYLCASSPAPGLATDTQYFGPGTRLTVL.

This clonotype came up a few times. V and J are TRBV20-1 and TRBJ1-5; unclear D gene. The CDR3 sequence is 13 residues long. Trimming pared 3 bases from V and 2 bases from J, leaving 8 bases between. CDR1 is DFQATT, CDR2 SNEGSKA, per germline (reference sequence). In DNA form, the CDR3 reads TGCAGTGCTAGTAATATCGGCAATCAGCCCCAGCATTTT. It specifies CSASNIGNQPQHF.

V gene TRBV7-2 combines with J gene TRBJ1-4, with D possibly matching TRBD1 (6 bases). This CDR3 comprises 15 residues. Germline V CDR1 and CDR2: SGHTA, FQGNSA. Trimming shortened V by 1 base and J by 8 bases, and 14 bases separated the two germline ends. The CDR3 loop reads CASSLGVGGTEKLFF. The CDR3 bases are TGTGCCAGCAGCTTAGGGGTAGGGGGTACGGAAAAACTGTTTTTT.